One and the same sample provided the 27 T cell receptor beta chains below, sequenced in a study of T cell changes during pregnancy in multiple sclerosis. TCRdb keeps only in-frame clones here, not all; method: immunoSEQ multiplex PCR. The sample lists 55,000 to 85,000 clones, approximately 94% occurring once. The sample here was peripheral blood, taken in the third trimester of pregnancy. The receptors originated from a female donor with multiple sclerosis, enrolled in a pregnancy study.

This sequence joins TRBV2 and TRBJ2-3; TRBD2 agrees at 10 bases. The junction had 9 bases not matched to a gene; V was cut back by 4 bases and J by 5 bases. The CDR3 length is 16 residues. Germline assignment: CDR1 SNHLY and CDR2 FYNNEI. The CDR3 bases are TGTGCCAGCAGTGGACCAGCGGGGGGGCCGGGAGATACGCAGTATTTT. It translates to CASSGPAGGPGDTQYF.

The CDR3 DNA sequence: TGTGCCAGCAGCTGGGCCAGACTAGCGGGGAACACCGGGGAGCTGTTTTTT. The encoded protein is CASSWARLAGNTGELFF. This chain links TRBV7-2 with TRBJ2-2; 10 positions match TRBD2. The V gene end was trimmed by 4 bases and the J gene end by 1 base; junction bases not matched to a gene: 6. This CDR3 is 17 amino acids long. Germline V gene lookup returns CDR1 SGHTA and CDR2 FQGNSA. The entire variable domain, with the rest obtained from reference TRBV7-2 and TRBJ2-2, is as follows: GAGVSQSPSNKVTEKGKDVELRCDPISGHTALYWYRQSLGQGLEFLIYFQGNSAPDKSGLPSDRFSAERTGGSVSTLTIQRTQQEDSAVYLCASSWARLAGNTGELFFGEGSRLTVL.

The chain combines TRBV2 with TRBJ1-4; D might be TRBD1 (6 bases). The V gene lost 5 bases and the J gene lost 4 bases, with 14 bases spanning the gap. This CDR3 is 15 amino acids long. Germline values: CDR1 SNHLY, CDR2 FYNNEI. CDR3 region: CASSPTRRGNEKLFF. As DNA, the CDR3 is TGTGCCAGCAGTCCCACCCGCAGGGGTAATGAAAAACTGTTTTTT.

The rearrangement joins TRBV6-5 to TRBJ1-2; D may be TRBD1 (6 bases). With 10 bases removed from V and 0 bases from J, the gap between germline ends came to 15 bases. The germline CDR1 and CDR2 sequences are MNHEY and SVGAGI. The CDR3 is made up of 14 amino acids. CDR3 nucleotide sequence: TGTGCCACAGGGGCAGCCGAAACTAACTATGGCTACACCTTC. Its translation: CATGAAETNYGYTF.

The rearrangement uses TRBV19 and TRBJ2-3, with 7 nucleotides matching TRBD2. Unmatched junction bases numbered 16, after V lost 6 bases and J lost 1 base. The germline V gene has CDR1 LNHDA and CDR2 SQIVND (reference sequence). The CDR3 consists of 18 residues. The CDR3 DNA reads as TGTGCCAGTAGCGGGGTGGGGAAGCCGGGACTACGCACAGATACGCAGTATTTT. As protein: CASSGVGKPGLRTDTQYF.

The CDR3 DNA sequence: TGTGCCAGCAGCCTGACTGGCTCCTATCCCGGGGAGCTGTTTTTT. It translates to CASSLTGSYPGELFF. The chain employs TRBV11-3 and TRBJ2-2; the D is unclear. Germline V gives CDR1 SGHNT, CDR2 YENEEA. The CDR3 has 15 amino acids. V dropped 5 bases and J dropped 6 bases, with 16 bases sitting between them.

This chain joins TRBV10-3 and TRBJ1-2, with 9 bases matching TRBD1. The V gene's germline CDR1 is ENHRY and CDR2 SYGVKD. V shed 7 bases and J 6 bases; nucleotides not matched to a gene: 6. The CDR3 is 13 amino acids. The CDR3 loop reads CAITRDRENGYTF. In DNA, the CDR3 is TGTGCCATCACCCGGGACAGGGAAAATGGCTACACCTTC.

This clone has a single count. The rearrangement uses TRBV5-4 and TRBJ2-5; 8 nucleotides align to TRBD2. In germline, CDR1 is SGHNT, CDR2 YYREEE (reference sequence). V lost 0 bases to trimming and J lost 5 bases; unmatched junction nucleotides: 12. The CDR3 totals 17 residues. The CDR3 sequence is CASSLELASGRDETQYF. CDR3 coding DNA: TGTGCCAGCAGCTTGGAATTGGCTAGCGGGCGTGATGAGACCCAGTACTTC.

V and J are TRBV6-5 and TRBJ2-6, with 8 bases matching TRBD1. The CDR3 covers 15 residues. The germline CDR1 and CDR2 sequences are MNHEY and SVGAGI. The J segment lost 8 bases and the V segment lost 8 bases, leaving 11 bases of the junction unmatched. CDR3 amino acids: CASGQGARASNVLTF. DNA for the CDR3: TGTGCCAGCGGGCAGGGGGCCCGCGCGTCCAACGTCCTGACTTTC.

The rearrangement joins TRBV5-4 to TRBJ2-1; a weak D match, TRBD1 (5 bases). Germline assignment: CDR1 SGHNT and CDR2 YYREEE (reference sequence). The CDR3 covers 15 residues. The V end lost 0 bases, the J end lost 1 base, and 8 bases lay between the germline ends. In nucleotides, the CDR3 is TGTGCCAGCAGCTTGGTTCAGGGTTCCTACAATGAGCAGTTCTTC. Protein: CASSLVQGSYNEQFF. Filled out from reference TRBV5-4 and TRBJ2-1, the complete variable domain reads ETGVTQSPTHLIKTRGQQVTLRCSSQSGHNTVSWYQQALGQGPQFIFQYYREEENGRGNFPPRFSGLQFPNYSSELNVNALELDDSALYLCASSLVQGSYNEQFFGPGTRLTVL.

CDR3 nucleotide sequence: TGTGCCAGCAGCAAACCGGGACAGGGCACAGATACGCAGTATTTT. Translated: CASSKPGQGTDTQYF. This chain links TRBV5-4 with TRBJ2-3; TRBD1 aligns across 8 bases. The CDR3 is 15 amino acids. The germline V gene has CDR1 SGHNT and CDR2 YYREEE (reference sequence). With 4 bases clipped from V and 1 base from J, the junction kept 5 bases outside the gene matches.

This sequence joins TRBV7-2 and TRBJ2-5; TRBD2 matches at 9 bases. The CDR3 spans 17 residues. V lost 1 base to trimming and J lost 2 bases; unmatched junction nucleotides: 8. CDR1 and CDR2 (germline): SGHTA, FQGNSA. The CDR3 protein is CASSLGAPAGGQETQYF. In DNA form, the CDR3 reads TGTGCCAGCAGCTTAGGGGCCCCAGCGGGGGGACAAGAGACCCAGTACTTC.

V gene TRBV7-2 combines with J gene TRBJ2-3, with TRBD2 matching 15 bases. The length of the CDR3 is 15 residues. Germline V gives CDR1 SGHTA, CDR2 FQGNSA. After removal of 5 bases from V and 6 bases from J, the junction contained 3 bases not matched to a gene. The chain's CDR3 is CASSLGTSGGDTQYF. CDR3 DNA sequence: TGTGCCAGCAGCCTAGGGACTAGCGGGGGGGATACGCAGTATTTT.

The gene calls are TRBV19 and TRBJ2-1; 11 bases fit TRBD1. CDR3 size: 15 residues. Trimming removed 7 bases from V and 7 bases from J; junction bases left unmatched: 9. Germline V gene data show CDR1 as LNHDA and CDR2 as SQIVND (reference sequence). The CDR3 DNA sequence: TGTGCCAGTACCTTCCTAGGACAGGGGGCGAATGAGCAGTTCTTC. Translation: CASTFLGQGANEQFF.

V and J are TRBV5-1 and TRBJ1-1; D is unresolved. The CDR3 totals 12 residues. Per germline, CDR1 SGHRS and CDR2 YFSETQ. The germline V and J ends were trimmed by 8 bases and 1 base, with 9 bases remaining between them. The DNA for the CDR3 is TGCGCCAGTAAAGCCGGGAACACTGAAGCTTTCTTT. This translates into CASKAGNTEAFF.

The chain links TRBV7-3 to TRBJ1-1, with a possible D match to TRBD1 (6 bases). V lost 8 bases and J 3 bases, leaving 16 bases between the germline ends. The germline V gene has CDR1 SGHTA and CDR2 FQGTGA. The CDR3 contains 14 residues. CDR3 amino acids: CASGRGAGDTEAFF. The CDR3 coding sequence is TGTGCCAGCGGGAGGGGGGCCGGGGACACTGAAGCTTTCTTT.

This chain links TRBV19 with TRBJ1-5; the match to TRBD1 covers 8 bases. In germline, CDR1 is LNHDA, CDR2 SQIVND (reference sequence). Trimming took 1 base from V and 6 from J; bases not matched to a gene: 17. The CDR3 covers 19 residues. The CDR3 is CASSIGRGQAANRGQPQHF. DNA of the CDR3: TGTGCCAGTAGTATAGGGCGGGGACAGGCGGCAAACAGGGGTCAGCCCCAGCATTTT.

The chain employs TRBV7-3 and TRBJ1-1; D is perhaps TRBD1 (6 bases). The CDR3 has 15 residues. Trimming cost V 5 bases and J 2 bases, with 15 bases left between them. CDR1 and CDR2 from the germline V gene are SGHTA and FQGTGA. The CDR3 DNA follows: TGTGCCAGCAGCGCCCAGGGGCCCCGTAACACTGAAGCTTTCTTT. It is translated as CASSAQGPRNTEAFF.

The V gene is TRBV19, the J gene TRBJ1-2; D is unresolved. Germline CDR1 reads LNHDA; CDR2 reads SQIVND (reference sequence). With 5 bases removed from V and 0 bases from J, the gap between germline ends came to 16 bases. The CDR3 extends over 16 amino acids. The CDR3 nucleotides are TGTGCCAGTAGTGCGATTTCCGGGTTTGCTAACTATGGCTACACCTTC. Encoded protein: CASSAISGFANYGYTF.

V usage is TRBV11-1 and J usage is TRBJ2-4; 9 positions agree with TRBD1. The CDR3 sequence is 15 residues long. Germline V gives CDR1 SGHAT, CDR2 FQDESV (reference sequence). The junction had 8 bases not matched to a gene; V was cut back by 5 bases and J by 6 bases. DNA for the CDR3: TGTGCCAGCAGCCAAAACCCGGGACAGGGAAACATTCAGTACTTC. As protein: CASSQNPGQGNIQYF.

CDR3 in amino acids: CAATGFGNTIYF. CDR3 DNA sequence: TGTGCCGCTACAGGGTTCGGAAACACCATATATTTT. This chain joins TRBV7-2 and TRBJ1-3; D possibly corresponds to TRBD1 (6 bases). CDR3 length equals 12 residues. CDR1 and CDR2 (germline): SGHTA, FQGNSA. V lost 11 bases and J lost 4, with 12 bases in between.

Only one count was recorded for this clone. The gene calls are TRBV6-1 and TRBJ2-5, with TRBD1 matching 8 bases. The J call may be mistaken, given a closer DNA end match to TRBJ2-7. The CDR3 has 14 amino acids. Looked up from germline, CDR1 is MNHNS and CDR2 is SASEGT. The CDR3 nucleotides are TGTGCCAGCAGTGAGGGGGACAGGTCCTACGAGCAGTACTTC. Translated, it gives CASSEGDRSYEQYF.

This chain connects TRBV6-1 to TRBJ1-6; 7 bases match TRBD1. CDR1 is MNHNS, CDR2 SASEGT, per germline. The CDR3 is 13 residues long. J lost 9 bases, V lost 7 bases, and 6 bases had no gene match. CDR3 nucleotide sequence: TGTGCCAGCAAGACAGGGTACGGTTCACCCCTCCACTTT. Amino acid sequence: CASKTGYGSPLHF.

The chain uses TRBV18 and TRBJ2-7; 9 bases align to TRBD2. V was clipped by 4 bases and J by 4 bases; unmatched bases: 5. The CDR3 totals 14 residues. Germline assignment: CDR1 KGHSH and CDR2 LQKENI. CDR3 amino acids: CASSHGRGGYEQYF. As DNA, the CDR3 is TGTGCCAGCTCACACGGGCGGGGGGGATACGAGCAGTACTTC. Full variable domain (remainder filled in from reference TRBV18 and TRBJ2-7): NAGVMQNPRHLVRRRGQEARLRCSPMKGHSHVYWYRQLPEEGLKFMVYLQKENIIDESGMPKERFSAEFPKEGPSILRIQQVVRGDSAAYFCASSHGRGGYEQYFGPGTRLTVT.

This clone was detected a few times. V usage is TRBV2 and J usage is TRBJ1-5; D is ambiguous. Germline-derived CDR1 and CDR2 are SNHLY and FYNNEI. Between the trimmed V and J ends, which lost 3 bases and 0 bases, there was a span of 6 bases. CDR3 length: 14 amino acids. CDR3 nucleotides: TGTGCCAGCAGTGAGGTCGGTAGCAATCAGCCCCAGCATTTT. It is translated as CASSEVGSNQPQHF.

The gene calls are TRBV7-9 and TRBJ1-1; D perhaps matches TRBD1 (5 bases). Per germline, CDR1 SEHNR and CDR2 FQNEAQ (reference sequence). With 4 bases removed from V and 4 bases from J, the gap between germline ends came to 10 bases. This CDR3 has 13 residues. As DNA, the CDR3 is TGTGCCAGCAGCTCAGCCGGGGGCACTGAAGCTTTCTTT. It encodes CASSSAGGTEAFF.

The chain has TRBV19 and TRBJ2-3; 7 bases agree with TRBD2. This CDR3 is 16 amino acids long. CDR1 LNHDA and CDR2 SQIVND come from the germline V gene (reference sequence). Losses at the gene ends were 3 bases for V and 0 bases for J; bases not matched to a gene: 6. Here the CDR3 DNA reads TGTGCCAGTAGTATGGTGGCGGGGGTTAGCACAGATACGCAGTATTTT. Amino acids: CASSMVAGVSTDTQYF.